The TCR beta chain described here comes from a study of cytomegalovirus exposure and HLA in healthy donors. Germline CDR1 is SGHDT and CDR2 is YYEEEE. CDR3 length: 15 amino acids. V was cut by 5 bases and J by 1 base, with 15 bases left in between. The study's findings and limits: Specificity for CMV antigens was confirmed in vitro for a few of the CMV-associated chains. The study listed around 150 cytomegalovirus-associated TCR beta chains.

The method was immunoSEQ multiplex PCR; TCRdb's version includes in-frame clones alone and lacks a portion of them. This table holds some 44,000 clones, 90% to 95% found once. Details on this clone: Its antigen is unidentified.

The V call is TRBV5-6, the J call TRBJ1-1, with a tentative D call TRBD1 (6 bases). This sequence originates from a man between 18 and 35 years old in good health and CMV-seronegative. The sample taken for sequencing was PBMCs. The CDR3 DNA is TGTGCCAGCAGTATCCCCCGGGGGGCGAACACTGAAGCTTTCTTT. Protein: CASSIPRGANTEAFF.